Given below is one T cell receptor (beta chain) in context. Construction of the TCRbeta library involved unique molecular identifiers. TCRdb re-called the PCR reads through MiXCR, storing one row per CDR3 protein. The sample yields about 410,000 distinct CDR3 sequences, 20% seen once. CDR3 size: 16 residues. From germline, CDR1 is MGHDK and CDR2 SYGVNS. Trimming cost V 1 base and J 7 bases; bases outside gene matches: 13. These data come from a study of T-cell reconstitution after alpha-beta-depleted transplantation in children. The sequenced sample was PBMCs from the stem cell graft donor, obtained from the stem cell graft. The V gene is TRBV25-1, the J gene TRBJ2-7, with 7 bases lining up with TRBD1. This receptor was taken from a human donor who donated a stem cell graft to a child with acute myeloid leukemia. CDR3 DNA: TGTGCCAGCAGTGAATCCGGGACAGCTAACCCTAAGGAGCAGTACTTC. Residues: CASSESGTANPKEQYF.